The T cell receptor (beta chain) described here comes from a study of beta chain features in type 1 diabetes. Study conclusions and caveats: Relative to healthy donors, patients appeared to have naive, central memory and Treg TCRB repertoires that were more similar. Equally in patients and controls, PCR might preferentially amplify shorter templates.

This clone was recorded many times. Its antigen is undetermined. In the same sample, other DNA sequences code for this CDR3. Of the isolated RNA, all was reverse transcribed, and so the sequenced material was expressed TCRB transcripts. This table comes from immunoSEQ multiplex PCR, and its TCRdb copy is limited to in-frame clones, with some not included. Here the sample spans about 150,000 clones, around 10% being singletons. The CDR3 consists of 16 residues. The V gene's germline CDR1 is SGHDN and CDR2 FVKESK. Between the trimmed V and J ends, which lost 1 base and 0 bases, there was a span of 13 bases.

The receptor comes from a man between 18 and 35 years old in good health. What was sequenced was central memory CD4+ T cells from blood. This chain links TRBV14 with TRBJ2-7, with D perhaps given as TRBD1 or TRBD2 (5 bases each). The CDR3 sequence: CASSQVSAGSSYEQYF. CDR3 DNA sequence: TGTGCCAGCAGCCAAGTTTCGGCAGGGAGCTCCTACGAGCAGTACTTC.